These T cell receptor beta chains were read from a single sample in a study of Ad26.COV2.S vaccination and SARS-CoV-2 variants. The repertoire was sequenced with immunoSEQ multiplex PCR; TCRdb's copy has only in-frame clones and lacks some. Seen here are under 550,000 clones, approximately 92% observed once, and the top ten hold less than 15%. Here the sequenced sample was peripheral blood, taken in a trial of Ad26.COV2.S vaccine versus placebo. These receptors originate from a person aged 18-65 years who received the Ad26.COV2.S COVID-19 vaccine or a placebo. The CDR3 runs from the conserved cysteine through the conserved F or W. D genes are given only for firm matches. A clone size is listed for some rows: how often the clone was seen (once, few, many), or a class if it is expanded.

abundance,v_gene,d_gene,j_gene,CDR3nt,CDR3aa
.,TRBV5-5,.,TRBJ2-7,TGTGCCAGCAGCTTGTACAGGTTGGCAGGGTTCACCGAGCAGTACTTC,CASSLYRLAGFTEQYF
.,TRBV4-2,TRBD2,TRBJ2-2,TGTGCCAGCAGCCAAGGCAGCGGGAGTAGTCACGGGGAGCTGTTTTTT,CASSQGSGSSHGELFF
.,TRBV11-2,TRBD1,TRBJ2-1,TGTGCCAGCAGCTCGACAGGGGGCGATGAGCAGTTCTTC,CASSSTGGDEQFF
few,TRBV5-4,TRBD2,TRBJ2-1,TGTGCCAGCAGCTTCCGAGCGGGATCCTACAATGAGCAGTTCTTC,CASSFRAGSYNEQFF
once,TRBV9,TRBD1,TRBJ2-7,TGTGCCAGCAGCGTAGCAGGGACAGACTACGAGCAGTACTTC,CASSVAGTDYEQYF
.,TRBV11-2,.,TRBJ2-1,TGTGCCAGCAGCCCTCGCCGGAGGATTTATGAGCAGTTCTTC,CASSPRRRIYEQFF
.,TRBV30,TRBD1,TRBJ2-7,TGTGCCTGGTCGATTCCGGGACAGGGATATTACGAGCAGTACTTC,CAWSIPGQGYYEQYF
.,TRBV10-3,.,TRBJ2-3,TGTGCCATCATGAGGGGCGGGACGCGGACAGATACGCAGTATTTT,CAIMRGGTRTDTQYF
.,TRBV18,.,TRBJ2-4,TGTGCCAGCTCACCAAACCGTGTAAGGCTTGTAGCCAAAAACATTCAGTACTTC,CASSPNRVRLVAKNIQYF
.,TRBV6-6,.,TRBJ1-5,TGTGCCAGCAGGGGGGGGGCGAATAGCAATCAGCCCCAGCATTTT,CASRGGANSNQPQHF
.,TRBV30,.,TRBJ1-2,TGTGCCTGGAGCGAAGTGAGAGGGGGGTGGTTTAACTATGGCTACACCTTC,CAWSEVRGGWFNYGYTF
.,TRBV5-6,TRBD1,TRBJ2-2,TGTGCCAGCAGCTATTCGGGACAGGTGAACACCGGGGAGCTGTTTTTT,CASSYSGQVNTGELFF
.,TRBV6-2/TRBV6-3,TRBD2,TRBJ2-1,TGTGCCAGCAGTTACGTACGGGCGGGACTAGCGGGAGTATATAATGAGCAGTTCTTC,CASSYVRAGLAGVYNEQFF
.,TRBV3-1/TRBV3-2,TRBD1,TRBJ1-2,TGTGCCAGCAGTCGGGACAGGGGGGTCCGCGCCTATGGCTACACCTTC,CASSRDRGVRAYGYTF
.,TRBV27,.,TRBJ2-4,TGTGCCAGCAGTTTATCCCTATATGGGGGGGCCAAAAACATTCAGTACTTC,CASSLSLYGGAKNIQYF
.,TRBV11-2,.,TRBJ2-2,TGTGCCAGCAGTCCTAGTTATTCCTCCGGGGAGCTGTTTTTT,CASSPSYSSGELFF
.,TRBV28,TRBD2,TRBJ2-5,TGTGCCAGCAGTCCCCCGGGGGGTTTGTCGGCGACCCAGTACTTC,CASSPPGGLSATQYF
.,TRBV25-1,TRBD2,TRBJ2-3,TGTGCCAGCAGTGCTCCGGGACTAGCTACGCAGTATTTT,CASSAPGLATQYF
.,TRBV7-9,.,TRBJ2-1,TGTGCCAGCAGCTTAGCCCTCCCAGGGGCCGGTGAGCAGTTCTTC,CASSLALPGAGEQFF
.,TRBV6-5,.,TRBJ2-7,TGTGCCAGCCAATCGACAGGGAGGGATTACGAGCAGTACTTC,CASQSTGRDYEQYF
.,TRBV28,TRBD2,TRBJ2-1,TGTGCCAGCAGTTTGAGGGTCGGTGGGAGGGACCATGAGCAGTTCTTC,CASSLRVGGRDHEQFF
.,TRBV20-1,.,TRBJ1-2,TGCAGTGCTAGTACTGACAACTATGGCTACACCTTC,CSASTDNYGYTF